A selection of T cell receptor beta chains follows, all from one sample in a study of control samples from healthy donors and cancer patients. Sequencing was performed with immunoSEQ multiplex PCR; in TCRdb, only in-frame clones are kept and a portion is missing. The sample has around 120,000 clones, 80% to 90% seen once. Sequencing was performed on PBMCs. All receptors derive from a woman in her forties or fifties with colorectal cancer. The CDR3 runs from the conserved cysteine through the conserved F or W. Fields, in order: clone size, D gene, V gene, J gene, CDR3 protein, CDR3 DNA. D genes are given only for firm matches. The listing skips clone size in some rows; elsewhere it reads once, few, many or a size class.

clone size: .; D gene: .; V gene: TRBV10-1; J gene: TRBJ2-5; CDR3 protein: CASSDPGPQETQYF; CDR3 DNA: TGCGCCAGCAGTGATCCGGGACCCCAAGAGACCCAGTACTTC
clone size: .; D gene: TRBD2; V gene: TRBV18; J gene: TRBJ2-2; CDR3 protein: CASSLRTSGANTGELFF; CDR3 DNA: TGTGCCAGCTCACTTCGGACTAGCGGGGCCAACACCGGGGAGCTGTTTTTT
clone size: .; D gene: TRBD1; V gene: TRBV19; J gene: TRBJ2-5; CDR3 protein: CASSALQGARMETQYF; CDR3 DNA: TGTGCCAGTAGTGCCCTACAGGGGGCCCGGATGGAAACCCAGTACTTC
clone size: .; D gene: .; V gene: TRBV11-1; J gene: TRBJ2-5; CDR3 protein: CASRAGTELYQETQYF; CDR3 DNA: TGTGCCAGCAGAGCGGGGACAGAACTGTACCAAGAGACCCAGTACTTC
clone size: few; D gene: .; V gene: TRBV7-9; J gene: TRBJ1-1; CDR3 protein: CASSLTVALNTEAFF; CDR3 DNA: TGTGCCAGCAGCTTGACGGTCGCACTGAACACTGAAGCTTTCTTT
clone size: .; D gene: .; V gene: TRBV18; J gene: TRBJ1-1; CDR3 protein: CASSPGGAEAFF; CDR3 DNA: TGTGCCAGCTCACCGGGGGGGGCTGAAGCTTTCTTT
clone size: .; D gene: .; V gene: TRBV9; J gene: TRBJ2-1; CDR3 protein: CASSVAADAYNEQFF; CDR3 DNA: TGTGCCAGCAGCGTGGCGGCTGACGCCTACAATGAGCAGTTCTTC
clone size: .; D gene: TRBD2; V gene: TRBV11-1; J gene: TRBJ2-7; CDR3 protein: CASSLSPSGGDEQYF; CDR3 DNA: TGTGCCAGCAGCTTATCCCCTAGCGGGGGCGACGAGCAGTACTTC
clone size: .; D gene: .; V gene: TRBV28; J gene: TRBJ1-5; CDR3 protein: CASSLAGGNQPQHF; CDR3 DNA: TGTGCCAGCAGTTTAGCAGGGGGCAATCAGCCCCAGCATTTT
clone size: once; D gene: .; V gene: TRBV11-1; J gene: TRBJ2-3; CDR3 protein: CASSFDPRHTDTQYF; CDR3 DNA: TGTGCCAGCAGCTTTGACCCCCGCCACACAGATACGCAGTATTTT
clone size: .; D gene: .; V gene: TRBV28; J gene: TRBJ2-7; CDR3 protein: CASSLLSGSYEQYF; CDR3 DNA: TGTGCCAGCAGTTTATTATCCGGGAGCTACGAGCAGTACTTC
clone size: few; D gene: .; V gene: TRBV5-8; J gene: TRBJ2-7; CDR3 protein: CASHLAGPGTYEQYF; CDR3 DNA: TGTGCCAGCCACTTGGCGGGTCCGGGCACCTACGAGCAGTACTTC
clone size: .; D gene: TRBD2; V gene: TRBV7-9; J gene: TRBJ2-1; CDR3 protein: CASNGVAGADEQFF; CDR3 DNA: TGTGCCAGCAACGGGGTCGCGGGAGCCGATGAGCAGTTCTTC
clone size: .; D gene: TRBD1; V gene: TRBV5-1; J gene: TRBJ2-7; CDR3 protein: CASSIGTGRVYEQYF; CDR3 DNA: TGCGCCAGCAGCATCGGGACAGGGAGGGTCTACGAGCAGTACTTC
clone size: .; D gene: .; V gene: TRBV6-2/TRBV6-3; J gene: TRBJ2-3; CDR3 protein: CASSFLPGVTDTQYF; CDR3 DNA: TGTGCCAGCAGTTTCCTTCCGGGGGTTACAGATACGCAGTATTTT
clone size: .; D gene: TRBD2; V gene: TRBV4-1; J gene: TRBJ2-1; CDR3 protein: CASSQSSGSIGNEQFF; CDR3 DNA: TGCGCCAGCAGCCAATCTAGCGGGAGTATTGGTAATGAGCAGTTCTTC
clone size: .; D gene: TRBD2; V gene: TRBV5-1; J gene: TRBJ2-1; CDR3 protein: CASSSGSYALGDEQFF; CDR3 DNA: TGCGCCAGCTCTAGCGGGTCTTATGCTTTAGGAGATGAGCAGTTCTTC
clone size: .; D gene: .; V gene: TRBV16; J gene: TRBJ1-5; CDR3 protein: CASSQFRGDQPQHF; CDR3 DNA: TGTGCCAGCAGCCAATTTAGGGGGGATCAGCCCCAGCATTTT
clone size: .; D gene: TRBD1; V gene: TRBV6-5; J gene: TRBJ1-5; CDR3 protein: CASSRDRGNQPQHF; CDR3 DNA: TGTGCCAGCAGCCGGGACAGGGGCAATCAGCCCCAGCATTTT
clone size: .; D gene: .; V gene: TRBV2; J gene: TRBJ1-2; CDR3 protein: CASSLNRLYGYTF; CDR3 DNA: TGTGCCAGCAGTCTCAACAGGCTCTATGGCTACACCTTC
clone size: .; D gene: .; V gene: TRBV4-1; J gene: TRBJ2-7; CDR3 protein: CASSQEITRDYEQYF; CDR3 DNA: TGCGCCAGCAGCCAAGAAATTACGAGAGACTACGAGCAGTACTTC
clone size: .; D gene: .; V gene: TRBV9; J gene: TRBJ2-2; CDR3 protein: CASSGTGELFF; CDR3 DNA: TGTGCCAGCAGCGGCACCGGGGAGCTGTTTTTT
clone size: .; D gene: .; V gene: TRBV9; J gene: TRBJ1-3; CDR3 protein: CASSPDPNTIYF; CDR3 DNA: TGTGCCAGCAGCCCCGACCCGAACACCATATATTTT
clone size: .; D gene: .; V gene: TRBV7-3; J gene: TRBJ2-7; CDR3 protein: CASSPNIGLGQYF; CDR3 DNA: TGTGCCAGCAGCCCGAATATCGGGCTCGGGCAGTACTTC
clone size: .; D gene: .; V gene: TRBV29-1; J gene: TRBJ1-1; CDR3 protein: CSVEAGSDFRAFF; CDR3 DNA: TGCAGCGTTGAAGCCGGGAGCGATTTTAGAGCTTTCTTT
clone size: .; D gene: .; V gene: TRBV7-8; J gene: TRBJ1-2; CDR3 protein: CASSLGGPVYGYTF; CDR3 DNA: TGTGCCAGCAGCTTAGGGGGTCCGGTCTATGGCTACACCTTC
clone size: once; D gene: TRBD1; V gene: TRBV19; J gene: TRBJ1-2; CDR3 protein: CASSIWTGRELGYTF; CDR3 DNA: TGTGCCAGTAGTATTTGGACAGGGAGAGAGCTTGGCTACACCTTC
clone size: once; D gene: .; V gene: TRBV7-9; J gene: TRBJ2-5; CDR3 protein: CASSLGFVETQYF; CDR3 DNA: TGTGCCAGCAGCTTAGGGTTCGTGGAGACCCAGTACTTC
clone size: .; D gene: .; V gene: TRBV3-1/TRBV3-2; J gene: TRBJ2-5; CDR3 protein: CASSLSGFKTETQYF; CDR3 DNA: TGTGCCAGCAGCTTAAGCGGGTTCAAAACAGAGACCCAGTACTTC
clone size: .; D gene: .; V gene: TRBV7-6; J gene: TRBJ1-6; CDR3 protein: CASSLLSRADNSPLHF; CDR3 DNA: TGTGCCAGCAGCCTCCTATCCAGGGCTGACAATTCACCCCTCCACTTT
clone size: .; D gene: .; V gene: TRBV27; J gene: TRBJ2-2; CDR3 protein: CASSFHQWKTNTGELFF; CDR3 DNA: TGTGCCAGCAGTTTCCATCAGTGGAAGACGAACACCGGGGAGCTGTTTTTT
clone size: .; D gene: .; V gene: TRBV2; J gene: TRBJ1-1; CDR3 protein: CASRYQGHTEAFF; CDR3 DNA: TGTGCCAGCAGATATCAGGGGCACACTGAAGCTTTCTTT
clone size: .; D gene: TRBD1; V gene: TRBV11-2; J gene: TRBJ1-2; CDR3 protein: CASSLAPGGLNGYTF; CDR3 DNA: TGTGCCAGCAGCTTAGCCCCAGGGGGCCTCAATGGCTACACCTTC
clone size: .; D gene: TRBD2; V gene: TRBV9; J gene: TRBJ2-1; CDR3 protein: CASSVSGESSYNEQFF; CDR3 DNA: TGTGCCAGCAGCGTGAGCGGGGAGAGCTCCTACAATGAGCAGTTCTTC
clone size: .; D gene: .; V gene: TRBV5-8; J gene: TRBJ1-5; CDR3 protein: CASSKFPGDQPQHF; CDR3 DNA: TGTGCCAGCAGCAAGTTCCCGGGCGATCAGCCCCAGCATTTT
clone size: .; D gene: .; V gene: TRBV12-3/TRBV12-4; J gene: TRBJ1-1; CDR3 protein: CASSPTREAFF; CDR3 DNA: TGTGCCAGCAGTCCGACGCGGGAAGCTTTCTTT
clone size: .; D gene: .; V gene: TRBV5-1; J gene: TRBJ2-2; CDR3 protein: CASSETAGTGELFF; CDR3 DNA: TGCGCCAGCAGCGAGACGGCGGGCACCGGGGAGCTGTTTTTT
clone size: .; D gene: .; V gene: TRBV7-9; J gene: TRBJ2-2; CDR3 protein: CASSLNLGDNTGELFF; CDR3 DNA: TGTGCCAGCAGCTTAAACCTCGGGGATAACACCGGGGAGCTGTTTTTT
clone size: .; D gene: TRBD1; V gene: TRBV5-1; J gene: TRBJ1-6; CDR3 protein: CASSPGTGNSPLHF; CDR3 DNA: TGCGCCAGCAGCCCAGGGACAGGGAATTCACCCCTCCACTTT
clone size: once; D gene: TRBD1; V gene: TRBV19; J gene: TRBJ2-5; CDR3 protein: CASSDRTGQSETQYF; CDR3 DNA: TGTGCCAGTAGCGACAGGACGGGACAGTCGGAGACCCAGTACTTC
clone size: .; D gene: .; V gene: TRBV16; J gene: TRBJ1-1; CDR3 protein: CASSQSGRGGTEAFF; CDR3 DNA: TGTGCCAGCAGCCAATCGGGGCGGGGTGGGACTGAAGCTTTCTTT
clone size: .; D gene: TRBD1; V gene: TRBV2; J gene: TRBJ2-7; CDR3 protein: CASMGQGASYEQYF; CDR3 DNA: TGTGCCAGCATGGGACAGGGGGCCTCCTACGAGCAGTACTTC
clone size: .; D gene: .; V gene: TRBV5-1; J gene: TRBJ2-7; CDR3 protein: CASSLGFGVEYEQYF; CDR3 DNA: TGCGCCAGCAGCTTGGGTTTTGGGGTTGAGTACGAGCAGTACTTC
clone size: .; D gene: .; V gene: TRBV5-1; J gene: TRBJ1-1; CDR3 protein: CASSLVVGGPTEAFF; CDR3 DNA: TGCGCCAGCAGCTTGGTAGTCGGGGGCCCAACAGAAGCTTTCTTT
clone size: few; D gene: TRBD2; V gene: TRBV29-1; J gene: TRBJ2-5; CDR3 protein: CSASLAIRGLQETQYF; CDR3 DNA: TGCAGCGCGTCTCTGGCAATCCGGGGACTACAAGAGACCCAGTACTTC
clone size: .; D gene: .; V gene: TRBV30; J gene: TRBJ1-5; CDR3 protein: CAWGGQNQPQHF; CDR3 DNA: TGTGCCTGGGGAGGTCAAAATCAGCCCCAGCATTTT
clone size: few; D gene: TRBD1; V gene: TRBV18; J gene: TRBJ1-1; CDR3 protein: CASSPTGTGNTEAFF; CDR3 DNA: TGTGCCAGCTCACCCACGGGGACAGGGAACACTGAAGCTTTCTTT
clone size: .; D gene: .; V gene: TRBV6-2/TRBV6-3; J gene: TRBJ2-1; CDR3 protein: CASSRYNEQFF; CDR3 DNA: TGTGCCAGCAGTCGCTACAATGAGCAGTTCTTC
clone size: .; D gene: .; V gene: TRBV19; J gene: TRBJ1-3; CDR3 protein: CASSSGSSGNTIYF; CDR3 DNA: TGTGCCAGTAGCTCAGGGAGCTCTGGAAACACCATATATTTT
clone size: .; D gene: TRBD1; V gene: TRBV19; J gene: TRBJ2-4; CDR3 protein: CASTDRGLFEAKNIQYF; CDR3 DNA: TGTGCCAGTACGGACAGGGGCCTCTTCGAAGCCAAAAACATTCAGTACTTC
clone size: .; D gene: TRBD1; V gene: TRBV15; J gene: TRBJ2-7; CDR3 protein: CATSRDRTSEQYF; CDR3 DNA: TGTGCCACCAGCAGGGACAGGACGAGCGAGCAGTACTTC
clone size: once; D gene: TRBD1; V gene: TRBV29-1; J gene: TRBJ1-2; CDR3 protein: CSVEGGQGAYYGYTF; CDR3 DNA: TGCAGCGTTGAAGGTGGACAGGGGGCTTACTATGGCTACACCTTC
clone size: once; D gene: .; V gene: TRBV5-6; J gene: TRBJ2-7; CDR3 protein: CASSLEPNTYEQYF; CDR3 DNA: TGTGCCAGCAGCTTGGAGCCCAATACCTACGAGCAGTACTTC
clone size: .; D gene: .; V gene: TRBV19; J gene: TRBJ2-5; CDR3 protein: CASSIGDSQETQYF; CDR3 DNA: TGTGCCAGTAGTATAGGCGACAGTCAAGAGACCCAGTACTTC
clone size: .; D gene: TRBD1; V gene: TRBV28; J gene: TRBJ1-5; CDR3 protein: CASSRDRGQPQHF; CDR3 DNA: TGTGCCAGCAGCCGAGACAGGGGCCAGCCCCAGCATTTT